This TCR beta chain was found in a study of cytomegalovirus exposure and HLA in healthy donors. General study results and limits: Among TCR beta chains of equal frequency, HLA-associated ones were more clonally expanded in a later analysis. From TCR beta sequences, most subjects' HLA-A and HLA-B alleles were reportedly predicted accurately. With DRB1 most and HLA-C fewest, TCR association rates differed between HLA loci in a later analysis.

V lost 1 base to trimming and J lost 6 bases; unmatched junction nucleotides: 10. CDR1 is SGHNT, CDR2 YYREEE, per germline (reference sequence). The length of the CDR3 is 16 residues. With regard to this clone: The antigen is undetermined.

PCR primers comprised 60 Vbeta and 13 Jbeta primers. TCRdb's table, derived via immunoSEQ multiplex PCR, lists solely in-frame clones and lacks some. The sample consists of 60,000 to 85,000 clones, about four fifths of them appearing once. The chain has TRBV5-4 and TRBJ2-1, with TRBD1 matching over 7 bases. The sequenced sample consisted of PBMCs. This clonotype was obtained from a male donor in good health and CMV-seropositive. CDR3 sequence reads: CASSLRGTVRSNEQFF. The CDR3 DNA reads TGTGCCAGCAGCTTGCGAGGGACAGTTAGAAGCAATGAGCAGTTCTTC.